The 19 T cell receptor beta chains below come from one sample, sequenced in a study of OX40 agonist ivuxolimab in advanced cancers. Assay used: immunoSEQ multiplex PCR; TCRdb lists only in-frame clones, some missing. Among about 29,000 clones listed, about 93% were seen once. Sequences were derived from CD4+ or CD8+ T cells sorted from blood, sampled in a trial of the OX40 agonist ivuxolimab. Source of these receptors: an adult with an advanced solid tumor such as melanoma, head and neck, liver or kidney cancer.

The rearrangement uses TRBV7-6 and TRBJ2-6, with TRBD1 matching 7 bases. The CDR3 is 16 amino acids. Germline CDR1 and CDR2: SGHVS and FNYEAQ. The ends lost 4 bases at V and 0 bases at J; junction bases unmatched: 3. CDR3 in DNA: TGTGCCAGCAGCTGGGACAGTTACTCTGGGGCCAACGTCCTGACTTTC. Encoded protein: CASSWDSYSGANVLTF. The full variable domain, rest sourced from reference TRBV7-6 and TRBJ2-6, is GAGVSQSPRYKVTKRGQDVALRCDPISGHVSLYWYRQALGQGPEFLTYFNYEAQQDKSGLPNDRFSAERPEGSISTLTIQRTEQRDSAMYRCASSWDSYSGANVLTFGAGSRLTVL.

The CDR3 spells CASSLAYPGAYEQYF. CDR3 in DNA: TGTGCCAGCAGCTTAGCGTACCCAGGGGCCTACGAGCAGTACTTC. V usage is TRBV7-9 and J usage is TRBJ2-7; D might be TRBD1 (6 bases). Deletions cut 0 bases from V and 2 bases from J, with 11 bases between. Germline V lookup: CDR1 SEHNR, CDR2 FQNEAQ (reference sequence). The CDR3 runs to 15 residues.

The rearrangement joins TRBV7-2 to TRBJ2-3; D unclear. Trimming pared 1 base from V and 0 bases from J, leaving 14 bases between. This CDR3 contains 17 residues. The germline CDR1 and CDR2 sequences are SGHTA and FQGNSA. The CDR3 nucleotides read TGTGCCAGCAGCTTAGGGTTTATAGGGCAGAGCACAGATACGCAGTATTTT. Amino acids: CASSLGFIGQSTDTQYF.

The J gene is TRBJ2-1, the V gene TRBV7-6; TRBD2 matches at 9 bases. CDR3 size: 16 residues. Germline trimming cut 2 bases from V and 5 bases from J; bases unmatched to any gene: 7. CDR1 SGHVS and CDR2 FNYEAQ come from the germline V gene. The DNA of the CDR3 is TGTGCCAGCAGCTTATTTAGCGGGAGTGGGGACAATGAGCAGTTCTTC. Amino acids: CASSLFSGSGDNEQFF.

The CDR3 nucleotides read TGCGCCAGCAGCTTGCGGAACAGACAACGAGATACGCAGTATTTT. Translation: CASSLRNRQRDTQYF. The V and J genes are TRBV5-1 and TRBJ2-3, with D uncertain. CDR1 and CDR2 (germline): SGHRS, YFSETQ. Trimming cost V 1 base and J 5 bases, with 14 bases left between them. CDR3 length: 15 amino acids.

This clone was observed a handful of times. This chain joins TRBV19 and TRBJ1-5, with no clear D. The CDR3 has 15 residues. Germline loops: CDR1 LNHDA, CDR2 SQIVND (reference sequence). Trimming removed 5 bases at V and 7 bases at J, with 18 bases between. The CDR3 protein is CASSLTGHPKQPQHF. CDR3 bases: TGTGCCAGTAGTCTAACGGGCCACCCCAAACAGCCCCAGCATTTT.

The chain has TRBV9 and TRBJ2-7, with 7 nucleotides matching TRBD1. CDR3 size: 16 residues. Germline V lookup: CDR1 SGDLS, CDR2 YYNGEE. Losses at the gene ends were 3 bases for V and 3 bases for J; bases not matched to a gene: 12. CDR3 in DNA: TGTGCCAGCAGCGAAACCTCAGGGGGTGTTCACTACGAGCAGTACTTC. Protein: CASSETSGGVHYEQYF.

The chain recombines TRBV4-1 with TRBJ2-3; TRBD2 matches 7 bases. V dropped 6 bases and J dropped 1; count of bases not matched to a gene: 10. Germline V gene sequence: CDR1 MGHRA, CDR2 YSYEKL. The CDR3 consists of 16 residues. The CDR3 region is CASRLKAGPGTDTQYF. In DNA, the CDR3 is TGCGCCAGCAGGCTCAAAGCGGGGCCGGGCACAGATACGCAGTATTTT.

This chain joins TRBV9 and TRBJ2-7, with D possibly TRBD1 on 6 matching bases. The CDR3 covers 15 residues. V lost 0 bases and J lost 2, with 12 bases in between. From germline, CDR1 is SGDLS and CDR2 YYNGEE. The CDR3 region is CASSVAPGAAYEQYF. The DNA for the CDR3 is TGTGCCAGCAGCGTAGCCCCAGGGGCGGCCTACGAGCAGTACTTC.

The chain recombines TRBV5-6 with TRBJ2-6; D remains unclear. Germline V gene sequence: CDR1 SGHDT, CDR2 YYEEEE. This CDR3 is built from 14 residues. Trimming took off 0 bases at V and 0 bases at J, with 1 base between the two ends. Here the CDR3 DNA reads TGTGCCAGCAGCTTGGCCTCTGGGGCCAACGTCCTGACTTTC. Residues: CASSLASGANVLTF.

The chain combines TRBV6-1 with TRBJ2-7, with 8 bases that match TRBD1. The germline V gene has CDR1 MNHNS and CDR2 SASEGT. The CDR3 spans 16 residues. Trimming at V came to 0 bases and at J to 2 bases, leaving 6 bases not matched to a gene. Here the CDR3 DNA reads TGTGCCAGCAGTGAAGCCTGGGGACAGGCAACCTACGAGCAGTACTTC. Its protein product is CASSEAWGQATYEQYF.

CDR3 DNA sequence: TGTGCCAGTAGTATGCTCGGGGGGAACACTGAAGCTTTCTTT. The encoded protein is CASSMLGGNTEAFF. V is TRBV19 and J is TRBJ1-1; weak D call: TRBD1 (5 bases). V lost 3 bases, J lost 1 base, and 9 bases lay in between. Looked up from germline, CDR1 is LNHDA and CDR2 is SQIVND (reference sequence). The CDR3 runs to 14 residues. The variable domain in full, completed from reference TRBV19 and TRBJ1-1, reads DGGITQSPKYLFRKEGQNVTLSCEQNLNHDAMYWYRQDPGQGLRLIYYSQIVNDFQKGDIAEGYSVSREKKESFPLTVTSAQKNPTAFYLCASSMLGGNTEAFFGQGTRLTVV.

The rearrangement uses TRBV7-3 and TRBJ1-1, with D uncertain. The CDR3 is 13 residues long. V was pared by 4 bases and J by 6 bases, with 12 bases between. The germline V gene has CDR1 SGHTA and CDR2 FQGTGA. The CDR3 loop is CASSSLDGAEAFF. The DNA of the CDR3 is TGTGCCAGCAGCTCCCTGGACGGGGCTGAAGCTTTCTTT. The complete variable domain, with remaining parts taken from reference TRBV7-3 and TRBJ1-1, reads GAGVSQTPSNKVTEKGKYVELRCDPISGHTALYWYRQSLGQGPEFLIYFQGTGAADDSGLPNDRFFAVRPEGSVSTLKIQRTERGDSAVYLCASSSLDGAEAFFGQGTRLTVV.

This chain links TRBV19 with TRBJ2-3, with a possible D match to TRBD1 (5 bases). Germline CDR1 and CDR2: LNHDA and SQIVND (reference sequence). The V and J ends lost 6 bases and 0 bases respectively, with 13 bases between them. This CDR3 has 15 residues. The CDR3 coding sequence is TGTGCCAGTAGCGGGCGACAGCTAAGCACAGATACGCAGTATTTT. Translation: CASSGRQLSTDTQYF.

V and J are TRBV6-4 and TRBJ2-2; 10 bases are a match to TRBD1. Per germline, CDR1 MRHNA and CDR2 SNTAGT. The CDR3 has 15 residues. The V and J ends lost 3 bases and 5 bases, in that order; junction bases with no gene match: 3. CDR3: CASSETDRGTGELFF. CDR3 DNA: TGTGCCAGCAGTGAGACGGACAGGGGGACCGGGGAGCTGTTTTTT.

The V and J genes are TRBV29-1 and TRBJ2-5; no clear D gene. Germline V gene sequence: CDR1 SQVTM, CDR2 ANQGSEA. This CDR3 has 13 residues. The V and J ends lost 2 bases and 3 bases respectively, with 10 bases between them. The CDR3 DNA follows: TGCAGCGTTGAATATGGGTACAAAGAGACCCAGTACTTC. This encodes CSVEYGYKETQYF.

V and J are TRBV27 and TRBJ2-1; TRBD1 is a possible D gene (6 bases). This CDR3 is 16 amino acids long. Per germline, CDR1 MNHEY and CDR2 SMNVEV (reference sequence). V was trimmed by 6 bases and J by 0 bases, leaving 15 bases between them. The CDR3 loop is CASRLGTLSSYNEQFF. CDR3 nucleotides: TGTGCCAGCAGGCTAGGGACACTGAGCTCCTACAATGAGCAGTTCTTC.

This sequence joins TRBV7-9 and TRBJ1-6; D remains ambiguous. CDR3 length: 16 amino acids. The germline CDR1 and CDR2 sequences are SEHNR and FQNEAQ (reference sequence). V lost 1 base and J 7 bases, leaving 14 bases between the germline ends. This chain's CDR3 is CASSLERIGENSPLHF. The CDR3 region has the DNA TGTGCCAGCAGCTTAGAGCGGATCGGGGAAAATTCACCCCTCCACTTT.

This rearrangement joins TRBV9 to TRBJ1-3; D is undetermined. CDR1 is SGDLS, CDR2 YYNGEE, per germline. Trimming removed 0 bases from V and 0 bases from J, with 10 bases in between. This CDR3 region has 16 residues. CDR3 in DNA: TGTGCCAGCAGCGTAGAAGGCGGCCTCTCTGGAAACACCATATATTTT. Its protein product is CASSVEGGLSGNTIYF.